This entry describes one TCR beta chain. The antigen remains undetermined. Specified treatment: approximately 9-day PBMC culture with coronavirus spike peptide pools or control peptides (ViraFEST assay). The ViraFEST method relied on peptide pools to expand antigen-specific T cells, followed by TCR sequencing. The Oncomine TCR Beta short-read assay generated sequence data from the DNA of cultured CD4+ T cells. In TCRdb, the PCR reads were re-called with MiXCR into one record per CDR3 protein. Among fewer than 20,000 distinct CDR3 sequences listed, 72% were seen once. The data are from a study of vaccination and CD4 T cells after COVID-19. About the study: The convalescents included six males and four females, and among them two were Hispanic while seven were Caucasian. Collection of post-COVID samples occurred a median about 98 days after diagnosis, spanning a range of 35 to 161. For control cultures, the treatment was a CEFX pool, an HIV-1 Nef pool, or no peptide.

From germline, CDR1 is LNHNV and CDR2 YYDKDF (reference sequence). V shed 3 bases, J shed 5 bases, and the junction held 3 bases outside the gene matches. The CDR3 runs 14 residues. The sample comprised CD4+ T cells from blood, cultured in vitro. The TCR originated in a human donor who had recovered from COVID-19. The J gene is TRBJ2-5, the V gene TRBV15; TRBD1 agrees at 10 bases. The CDR3 DNA reads as TGTGCCACCAGCAGGGGACAGGGGTGGGAGACCCAGTACTTC. Its protein product is CATSRGQGWETQYF.